The 15 T cell receptor beta chains below were found in one sample sequenced in a study of shared clonotypes between healthy human individuals. Assay: immunoSEQ multiplex PCR; the TCRdb copy retains only in-frame clones and omits some. The repertoire holds about 2 million clones, with about 95% as singletons. Positively selected for CCR7, the CD45RO-negative cells used as naive CD8 cells excluded terminally differentiated effector memory CD45RA+ cells. Specimen: naive CD8+ T cells sorted from blood. Source of these receptors: a man younger than 30 in good health.

The rearrangement links TRBV19 to TRBJ1-6; no definite D call. CDR3 length: 16 residues. Germline V gene data show CDR1 as LNHDA and CDR2 as SQIVND (reference sequence). Trimming removed 3 bases at V and 0 bases at J, with 9 bases between. The CDR3 DNA reads TGTGCCAGTAGTATCGTGACTGTCTCCTATAATTCACCCCTCCACTTT. Translating gives CASSIVTVSYNSPLHF.

Only a few counts were recorded for this clone. V is TRBV4-3 and J is TRBJ2-2, with 10 bases identical to TRBD1. The V and J ends lost 0 bases and 6 bases, in that order; junction bases with no gene match: 1. Per the germline V gene, CDR1 is LGHNA and CDR2 is YSLEER. The CDR3 covers 15 residues. CDR3 DNA sequence: TGCGCCAGCAGCCAAGAGACAGGGGGCCCCGGGGAGCTGTTTTTT. Protein sequence: CASSQETGGPGELFF.

The chain links TRBV28 to TRBJ2-1; TRBD2 matches at 12 bases. Germline V lookup: CDR1 MDHEN, CDR2 SYDVKM. The CDR3 covers 18 residues. V trimming: 3 bases; J trimming: 0 bases; junction bases outside the gene matches: 6. CDR3 sequence: CASSFGLAGGSSYNEQFF. The CDR3 nucleotides read TGTGCCAGCAGTTTTGGGCTAGCGGGGGGGAGCTCCTACAATGAGCAGTTCTTC. The full variable domain, its missing parts supplied by reference TRBV28 and TRBJ2-1, is DVKVTQSSRYLVKRTGEKVFLECVQDMDHENMFWYRQDPGLGLRLIYFSYDVKMKEKGDIPEGYSVSREKKERFSLILESASTNQTSMYLCASSFGLAGGSSYNEQFFGPGTRLTVL.

The chain has TRBV15 and TRBJ1-3, with D maybe TRBD1 (5 bases). Trimming shortened V by 0 bases and J by 0 bases, and 18 bases separated the two germline ends. Germline loops: CDR1 LNHNV, CDR2 YYDKDF (reference sequence). The CDR3 runs 19 residues. CDR3 in amino acids: CATSRDFLRQGFSGNTIYF. The CDR3 nucleotides read TGTGCCACCAGCAGAGATTTTCTTCGGCAGGGATTCTCTGGAAACACCATATATTTT.

Details on this clone: Germline and junction disagree at one end, which may indicate a read error. The V call is TRBV7-7, the J call TRBJ2-7; 8 bases are shared with TRBD1. Germline-derived CDR1 and CDR2 are SSHAT and FNYEAQ (reference sequence). The CDR3 sequence is 15 residues long. CDR3 region: CASSLGQGLSYEQYF. DNA for the CDR3: TGTGCTAGCAGCTTAGGACAGGGCTTATCCTACGAGCAGTACTTC.

This chain connects TRBV9 to TRBJ1-2, with 10 bases identical to TRBD1. The CDR3 length is 16 residues. J lost 5 bases, V lost 4 bases, and 11 bases had no gene match. From germline, CDR1 is SGDLS and CDR2 YYNGEE. This CDR3 reads CASSSGQGDGRYGYTF. The CDR3 DNA is TGTGCCAGCAGCTCCGGACAGGGGGACGGGCGTTATGGCTACACCTTC.

This clone was counted a single time. The rearrangement links TRBV29-1 to TRBJ2-5; 12 bases are a match to TRBD1. CDR1 is SQVTM and CDR2 is ANQGSEA in the germline V gene. The J segment lost 1 base and the V segment lost 3 bases, leaving 9 bases of the junction unmatched. This CDR3 has 17 amino acids. The CDR3 reads CSVDDSGDRGLQETQYF. The CDR3 DNA reads as TGCAGCGTTGACGATTCGGGGGACAGGGGGCTCCAAGAGACCCAGTACTTC.

Only one count was recorded for this clone. Other DNA sequences in the sample encode the same CDR3. The CDR3, as DNA: TGTGCCAGCAGTCGACTGAACACTGAAGCTTTCTTT. Protein product: CASSRLNTEAFF. V gene TRBV6-5 combines with J gene TRBJ1-1; no firm D call. The CDR3 has 12 residues. Per germline, CDR1 MNHEY and CDR2 SVGAGI. V was cut by 5 bases and J by 0 bases, with 4 bases left in between.

This chain connects TRBV29-1 to TRBJ1-6, with D uncertain. CDR1 and CDR2 from the germline V gene are SQVTM and ANQGSEA. This CDR3 has 12 residues. The ends were cut back, 7 bases at V and 5 bases at J, with 9 bases in the middle. The CDR3 region has the DNA TGCAGCGGGAGGAGTCATAATTCACCCCTCCACTTT. Its translation: CSGRSHNSPLHF.

The chain carries TRBV28 and TRBJ2-1; TRBD2 matches at 10 bases. The CDR3 contains 14 residues. Trimming took 6 bases from V and 8 from J; bases not matched to a gene: 7. The germline CDR1 and CDR2 sequences are MDHEN and SYDVKM. The DNA of the CDR3 is TGTGCCAGCAGGCTAGCGGGGGAAAACGATGAGCAGTTCTTC. Its protein product is CASRLAGENDEQFF.

The J gene is TRBJ2-1, the V gene TRBV4-3; D is possibly TRBD1 (5 bases). The ends were cut back, 1 base at V and 8 bases at J, with 9 bases in the middle. Germline CDR1 LGHNA, CDR2 YSLEER. The CDR3 spans 13 residues. CDR3 nucleotide sequence: TGCGCCAGCAGCCAAGTGATGGGGCATGAGCAGTTCTTC. Translated: CASSQVMGHEQFF.

This chain joins TRBV4-1 and TRBJ1-6; D remains unclear. CDR1 and CDR2 from the germline V gene are MGHRA and YSYEKL. V shed 0 bases and J shed 8 bases, with 11 bases lying between them. This CDR3 is built from 15 residues. The CDR3 DNA follows: TGCGCCAGCAGCCAAGATCGGTCTATCGATTCACCCCTCCACTTT. It yields the protein CASSQDRSIDSPLHF.

The chain uses TRBV13 and TRBJ1-4, with 9 nucleotides matching TRBD1. From germline, CDR1 is PRHDT and CDR2 FYEKMQ (reference sequence). This CDR3 region has 15 residues. With V trimmed by 1 base and J by 7 bases, 4 bases remained unmatched. The CDR3 region has the DNA TGTGCCAGCAGCTTAGCGGGACAGGGTGGTGAAAAACTGTTTTTT. Amino acids: CASSLAGQGGEKLFF.

This clone appeared a single time. The genes are TRBV4-2 and TRBJ2-7; TRBD1 agrees at 8 bases. Looked up from germline, CDR1 is LGHNA and CDR2 is YNFKEQ. With 1 base clipped from V and 0 bases from J, the junction kept 5 bases outside the gene matches. The CDR3 totals 16 residues. The CDR3 reads CASSQVGTGRSYEQYF. The CDR3 DNA sequence: TGTGCCAGCAGCCAAGTGGGGACAGGCCGCTCCTACGAGCAGTACTTC.

This chain links TRBV10-1 with TRBJ2-7; 8 positions agree with TRBD2. Germline V gene data show CDR1 as WNHNN and CDR2 as SYGVQD (reference sequence). The V and J ends lost 8 bases and 3 bases, in that order; junction bases with no gene match: 12. CDR3 length equals 15 residues. The CDR3 sequence is CASEQAERGNYEQYF. For the CDR3, the DNA is TGCGCCAGCGAACAAGCGGAGCGGGGGAACTACGAGCAGTACTTC.